This paragraph covers one T cell receptor beta chain sequence. Germline assignment: CDR1 SNHLY and CDR2 FYNNEI. V shed 3 bases, J shed 4 bases, and the junction held 3 bases outside the gene matches. This CDR3 has 13 residues. The data are from a study of blood T cell repertoires in COVID-19. At the level of the study: Material from acute and convalescent COVID-19 was sourced from the United States, Italy and Spain.

The method was immunoSEQ multiplex PCR; TCRdb's version includes in-frame clones alone and lacks a portion of them. The sample contains 200,000 to 250,000 clones, roughly 85% of which appear only once. This sequence was found in a woman between 18 and 29 years old who had recovered from COVID-19. Material for sequencing was peripheral blood. J is TRBJ2-7 and V is TRBV2; 7 nucleotides align to TRBD2. CDR3 nucleotide sequence: TGTGCCAGCAGTGAGTGGGGGGGGTACGAGCAGTACTTC. This codes for CASSEWGGYEQYF.